This T cell receptor (beta chain) was profiled in a study of T cell responses to AZD1222 COVID-19 vaccine. Assay used: immunoSEQ multiplex PCR; TCRdb lists only in-frame clones, some missing. The data show some 200,000 clones, more than 85% seen once. CDR3 length: 17 amino acids. V shed 5 bases and J shed 4 bases, with 24 bases lying between them. CDR1 and CDR2 from the germline V gene are LNHDA and SQIVND (reference sequence). The table lists this clone with a count of one. Sequenced here: peripheral blood, sampled 28 days after the second AZD1222 dose. V and J are TRBV19 and TRBJ2-7; D may be TRBD1 (5 bases). This sequence originates from an adult who received the AZD1222 COVID-19 vaccine. The chain's CDR3 is CASSPVPRPMGPYEQYF. The CDR3 nucleotides read TGTGCCAGTAGTCCCGTGCCCAGGCCCATGGGGCCATACGAGCAGTACTTC.